These 20 T cell receptor beta chains came from one sample sequenced in a study of CD8 T cells in Susac syndrome. About 0.45 to 1 ug RNA was reverse transcribed with random hexamers. TCRdb processed the immunoSEQ multiplex PCR reads anew with MiXCR; each CDR3 protein has one entry. Here the sample spans a few hundred thousand distinct CDR3 sequences, roughly 96% being singletons. The material sequenced was CD4+ T cells from PBMCs. The source is a human donor with multiple sclerosis.

This sequence joins TRBV5-1 and TRBJ2-6; D is possibly TRBD1 or TRBD2 (5 bases each). This CDR3 region has 21 residues. V lost 0 bases, J lost 0 bases, and 22 bases lay in between. CDR1 is SGHRS, CDR2 YFSETQ, per germline. The CDR3 spells CASSLEPAVRGVGSGANVLTF. CDR3 coding DNA: TGCGCCAGCAGCTTGGAACCGGCAGTGCGAGGGGTCGGCTCTGGGGCCAACGTCCTGACTTTC. The full variable domain, rest sourced from reference TRBV5-1 and TRBJ2-6, is KAGVTQTPRYLIKTRGQQVTLSCSPISGHRSVSWYQQTPGQGLQFLFEYFSETQRNKGNFPGRFSGRQFSNSRSEMNVSTLELGDSALYLCASSLEPAVRGVGSGANVLTFGAGSRLTVL.

This chain uses TRBV20-1 with TRBJ2-7; TRBD2 aligns across 15 bases. V was pared by 0 bases and J by 5 bases, with 8 bases of the junction left unmatched. Germline-derived CDR1 and CDR2 are DFQATT and SNEGSKA (reference sequence). The CDR3 runs to 17 residues. CDR3 loop: CSARDWLGLAGGHEQYF. The CDR3 bases are TGCAGTGCTAGAGACTGGTTGGGACTAGCGGGAGGTCACGAGCAGTACTTC.

The chain recombines TRBV30 with TRBJ2-2; D gene uncertain. Germline V gene sequence: CDR1 GTSNPN, CDR2 SVGIG (reference sequence). Trimming cost V 3 bases and J 1 base, with 3 bases left between them. The CDR3 is 12 amino acids. The CDR3 DNA follows: TGTGCCTGGAGGAGGAACACCGGGGAGCTGTTTTTT. Its translation is CAWRRNTGELFF.

A single count supports this clonotype. The chain links TRBV5-4 to TRBJ2-3; 8 bases are a match to TRBD2. V lost 0 bases and J lost 6; bases outside the gene matches: 6. Germline CDR1 reads SGHNT; CDR2 reads YYREEE (reference sequence). This CDR3 spans 15 amino acids. The CDR3 here is CASSLARSSGDTQYF. The CDR3 DNA sequence: TGTGCCAGCAGCTTGGCCCGGTCTAGCGGGGATACGCAGTATTTT.

The V gene is TRBV5-1, the J gene TRBJ2-7, with 8 positions matching TRBD1. This CDR3 has 14 amino acids. V dropped 1 base and J dropped 2; count of bases not matched to a gene: 2. Germline V gene data show CDR1 as SGHRS and CDR2 as YFSETQ. The CDR3 coding sequence is TGCGCCAGCAGCTTGCTGGGACAGGCCTACGAGCAGTACTTC. Its protein is CASSLLGQAYEQYF.

The gene calls are TRBV27 and TRBJ1-2, with TRBD1 matching over 7 bases. From germline, CDR1 is MNHEY and CDR2 SMNVEV (reference sequence). This CDR3 is 13 amino acids long. Trimming removed 8 bases from V and 6 bases from J; junction bases left unmatched: 9. Here the CDR3 reads CASAQTGHNGYTF. The DNA of the CDR3 is TGTGCCAGCGCCCAGACAGGGCATAATGGCTACACCTTC.

CDR3 amino acids: CSAISGTLQETQYF. In DNA, the CDR3 is TGCAGTGCCATCTCCGGGACCCTCCAAGAGACCCAGTACTTC. J is TRBJ2-5 and V is TRBV20-1; D may correspond to TRBD1 or TRBD2 (5 bases each). The CDR3 is 14 residues long. Germline CDR1 and CDR2: DFQATT and SNEGSKA (reference sequence). Trimming left V 6 bases short and J 1 base short, with 15 bases between.

Comments on this clonotype: The DNA is left out, because the CDR3 cannot be placed on it with certainty; the CDR3 is given as TCRdb lists it. This chain uses TRBV12-3 or TRBV12-4 with TRBJ2-1; the table names TRBD1, a call not compared with the DNA. The length of the CDR3 is 11 amino acids, counting both ends. Here the CDR3 reads CASSFGAGQFF.

The CDR3 protein is CASRRSGTRVENEQFF. The CDR3 DNA follows: TGTGCCAGCAGAAGATCCGGGACTAGGGTGGAAAATGAGCAGTTCTTC. The chain combines TRBV6-2 or TRBV6-3 with TRBJ2-1; TRBD2 matches at 8 bases. CDR1 MNHEY and CDR2 SVGEGT come from the germline V gene. This CDR3 spans 16 amino acids. With 6 bases clipped from V and 7 bases from J, the junction kept 14 bases outside the gene matches.

The rearrangement links TRBV19 to TRBJ2-7; no reliable D call. V was cut by 5 bases and J by 1 base, with 9 bases left in between. Per the germline V gene, CDR1 is LNHDA and CDR2 is SQIVND (reference sequence). The length of the CDR3 is 13 residues. In DNA form, the CDR3 reads TGTGCCAGTAGTTCTGCAACGTCCTACGAGCAGTACTTC. Translating it yields CASSSATSYEQYF.

This chain links TRBV29-1 with TRBJ2-4; 7 bases map to TRBD1. This CDR3 is 14 amino acids long. V was clipped by 1 base and J by 3 bases; unmatched bases: 3. The V gene's germline CDR1 is SQVTM and CDR2 ANQGSEA. CDR3 residues: CSVEVNRGKNIQYF. CDR3 in DNA: TGCAGCGTTGAAGTAAACAGGGGCAAAAACATTCAGTACTTC. The full variable domain, rest sourced from reference TRBV29-1 and TRBJ2-4, is SAVISQKPSRDICQRGTSLTIQCQVDSQVTMMFWYRQQPGQSLTLIATANQGSEATYESGFVIDKFPISRPNLTFSTLTVSNMSPEDSSIYLCSVEVNRGKNIQYFGAGTRLSVL.

This clonotype was detected once. V usage is TRBV5-1 and J usage is TRBJ2-7; possible D gene TRBD1, 6 bases. V dropped 0 bases and J dropped 4 bases, with 11 bases sitting between them. CDR3 length: 14 amino acids. The germline V gene encodes CDR1 SGHRS and CDR2 YFSETQ. The CDR3 region is CASSLGTVQYEQYF. The CDR3 region has the DNA TGCGCCAGCAGCTTGGGGACAGTACAATACGAGCAGTACTTC.

The chain has TRBV7-9 and TRBJ1-5; D perhaps matches TRBD1 (6 bases). The CDR3 has 13 amino acids. CDR1 is SEHNR, CDR2 FQNEAQ, per germline (reference sequence). Trimming removed 2 bases at V and 6 bases at J, with 8 bases between. DNA for the CDR3: TGTGCCAGCAGCTTAACAGGGATTCAGCCCCAGCATTTT. Its translation: CASSLTGIQPQHF.

This chain links TRBV20-1 with TRBJ1-2; unclear D gene. CDR1 DFQATT and CDR2 SNEGSKA come from the germline V gene (reference sequence). The CDR3 is made up of 12 amino acids. Trimming left V 3 bases short and J 5 bases short, with 10 bases between. CDR3 DNA sequence: TGCAGTGCTAGCGCAGATAGATATGGCTACACCTTC. It yields the protein CSASADRYGYTF.

The V and J genes are TRBV29-1 and TRBJ1-1; no reliable D call. V was pared by 4 bases and J by 2 bases, with 8 bases between. The CDR3 is 12 amino acids. The V gene's germline CDR1 is SQVTM and CDR2 ANQGSEA. CDR3 loop: CSVAPANTEAFF. CDR3 DNA sequence: TGCAGCGTTGCGCCAGCTAACACTGAAGCTTTCTTT. The variable domain in full, with the rest retrieved from reference TRBV29-1 and TRBJ1-1, is SAVISQKPSRDICQRGTSLTIQCQVDSQVTMMFWYRQQPGQSLTLIATANQGSEATYESGFVIDKFPISRPNLTFSTLTVSNMSPEDSSIYLCSVAPANTEAFFGQGTRLTVV.

The chain joins TRBV29-1 to TRBJ1-1, with unresolved D. V shed 4 bases and J shed 1 base, with 7 bases lying between them. Germline assignment: CDR1 SQVTM and CDR2 ANQGSEA. The CDR3 is made up of 12 amino acids. The CDR3 bases are TGCAGCGTTGTAAGGCAGAACACTGAAGCTTTCTTT. Translating it yields CSVVRQNTEAFF.

The chain employs TRBV20-1 and TRBJ1-1, with D unclear. Germline-derived CDR1 and CDR2 are DFQATT and SNEGSKA (reference sequence). The V and J ends lost 4 bases and 1 base respectively, with 7 bases between them. The CDR3 extends over 12 amino acids. Written as DNA, the CDR3 is TGCAGTGCTAAGTGGCAGAACACTGAAGCTTTCTTT. Translating it yields CSAKWQNTEAFF.

This chain connects TRBV13 to TRBJ1-2; 8 bases match TRBD1. Trimming took 4 bases from V and 8 from J; bases not matched to a gene: 6. Per germline, CDR1 PRHDT and CDR2 FYEKMQ (reference sequence). The CDR3 spans 13 residues. This CDR3 reads CASSSRGRGGYTF. The CDR3, as DNA: TGTGCCAGCAGCTCCAGGGGGCGAGGGGGCTACACCTTC.

This clonotype showed up just once. The chain links TRBV28 to TRBJ2-1; D uncertain. CDR3 length: 12 amino acids. Trimming left V 7 bases short and J 3 bases short, with 7 bases between. CDR1 is MDHEN and CDR2 is SYDVKM in the germline V gene. CDR3: CASTADYNEQFF. The CDR3 DNA sequence: TGTGCCAGCACCGCAGACTACAATGAGCAGTTCTTC.

The chain recombines TRBV28 with TRBJ2-4, with TRBD1 as a possible D gene (6 bases). The V end was cut by 8 bases, the J end by 3 bases, with 14 bases between. The CDR3 is made up of 14 amino acids. Germline V gene sequence: CDR1 MDHEN, CDR2 SYDVKM. CDR3 nucleotide sequence: TGTGCCAGCCGCCCCTCAGGGGACAAAAACATTCAGTACTTC. Amino acid sequence: CASRPSGDKNIQYF.